This T cell receptor beta chain was captured in a study of shared clonotypes between healthy human individuals. Study-level background: The study drew on two women and a few men aged 18 to 49 as donors.

Germline CDR1 reads WSHSY; CDR2 reads SAAADI. Trimming cost V 4 bases and J 3 bases, with 13 bases left between them. The CDR3 is 14 residues long. Libraries were prepared by immunoSEQ multiplex PCR; TCRdb keeps only in-frame clonotypes and omits some of them. The sample gives about 2 million clones, approximately 94% of which show up once; around 1.2% is in the top ten. As regards this clone: Its antigen is unknown.

CD8 cells regarded as naive lacked CD45RO, were positively chosen for CCR7, and omitted terminally differentiated effector memory CD45RA+ cells. Study results and limitations: A handful of donors showed sharing of approximately 5% of naive CD4 clonotypes.

Material for sequencing was naive CD8+ T cells sorted from blood. The origin of this receptor is a man aged 18 to 29 in good health. The chain employs TRBV10-2 and TRBJ2-7; maybe TRBD1 (5 bases). This chain's CDR3 is CASSVTGTGYEQYF. DNA of the CDR3: TGCGCCAGCAGTGTCACAGGCACGGGCTACGAGCAGTACTTC.